The TCR beta chain under discussion was sequenced for a study of cytomegalovirus exposure and HLA in healthy donors. Study-level findings and limits: It was confirmed in vitro that a few of the CMV-associated chains were specific for CMV antigens.

In the case of this clone: Its antigen is undetermined.

Only in-frame clones appear in the TCRdb table, and some are missing; sequencing was by immunoSEQ multiplex PCR. The top ten clones hold approximately 1% of a sample with roughly 300,000 clones, about 85% of them seen once. The V segment lost 4 bases and the J segment 2 bases; nucleotides outside the gene matches: 13. This CDR3 spans 17 amino acids. CDR1 is SGHRS, CDR2 YFSETQ, per germline. The V call is TRBV5-1, the J call TRBJ2-7; 9 bases are a match to TRBD1. The sample consisted of PBMCs. The receptor was isolated from a woman in her 30s in good health and CMV-seropositive. The CDR3 DNA sequence: TGCGCCAGCAGCCGGGGGGACAGGGTATATCTTGCCTACGAGCAGTACTTC. This codes for CASSRGDRVYLAYEQYF.